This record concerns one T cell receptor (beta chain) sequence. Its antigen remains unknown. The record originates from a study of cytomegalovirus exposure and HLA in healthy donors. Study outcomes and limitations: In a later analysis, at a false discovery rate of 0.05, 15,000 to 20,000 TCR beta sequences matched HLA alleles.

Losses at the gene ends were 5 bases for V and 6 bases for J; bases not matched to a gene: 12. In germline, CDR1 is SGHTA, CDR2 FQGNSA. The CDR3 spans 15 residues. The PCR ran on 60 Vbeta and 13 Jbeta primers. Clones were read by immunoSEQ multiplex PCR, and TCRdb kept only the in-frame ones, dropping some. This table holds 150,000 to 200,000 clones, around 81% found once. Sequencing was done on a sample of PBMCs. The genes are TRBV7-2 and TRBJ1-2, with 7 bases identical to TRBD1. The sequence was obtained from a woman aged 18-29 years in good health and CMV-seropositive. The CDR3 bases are TGTGCCAGCAGCACCCAGACAGGGATGACAGATGGCTACACCTTC. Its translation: CASSTQTGMTDGYTF.